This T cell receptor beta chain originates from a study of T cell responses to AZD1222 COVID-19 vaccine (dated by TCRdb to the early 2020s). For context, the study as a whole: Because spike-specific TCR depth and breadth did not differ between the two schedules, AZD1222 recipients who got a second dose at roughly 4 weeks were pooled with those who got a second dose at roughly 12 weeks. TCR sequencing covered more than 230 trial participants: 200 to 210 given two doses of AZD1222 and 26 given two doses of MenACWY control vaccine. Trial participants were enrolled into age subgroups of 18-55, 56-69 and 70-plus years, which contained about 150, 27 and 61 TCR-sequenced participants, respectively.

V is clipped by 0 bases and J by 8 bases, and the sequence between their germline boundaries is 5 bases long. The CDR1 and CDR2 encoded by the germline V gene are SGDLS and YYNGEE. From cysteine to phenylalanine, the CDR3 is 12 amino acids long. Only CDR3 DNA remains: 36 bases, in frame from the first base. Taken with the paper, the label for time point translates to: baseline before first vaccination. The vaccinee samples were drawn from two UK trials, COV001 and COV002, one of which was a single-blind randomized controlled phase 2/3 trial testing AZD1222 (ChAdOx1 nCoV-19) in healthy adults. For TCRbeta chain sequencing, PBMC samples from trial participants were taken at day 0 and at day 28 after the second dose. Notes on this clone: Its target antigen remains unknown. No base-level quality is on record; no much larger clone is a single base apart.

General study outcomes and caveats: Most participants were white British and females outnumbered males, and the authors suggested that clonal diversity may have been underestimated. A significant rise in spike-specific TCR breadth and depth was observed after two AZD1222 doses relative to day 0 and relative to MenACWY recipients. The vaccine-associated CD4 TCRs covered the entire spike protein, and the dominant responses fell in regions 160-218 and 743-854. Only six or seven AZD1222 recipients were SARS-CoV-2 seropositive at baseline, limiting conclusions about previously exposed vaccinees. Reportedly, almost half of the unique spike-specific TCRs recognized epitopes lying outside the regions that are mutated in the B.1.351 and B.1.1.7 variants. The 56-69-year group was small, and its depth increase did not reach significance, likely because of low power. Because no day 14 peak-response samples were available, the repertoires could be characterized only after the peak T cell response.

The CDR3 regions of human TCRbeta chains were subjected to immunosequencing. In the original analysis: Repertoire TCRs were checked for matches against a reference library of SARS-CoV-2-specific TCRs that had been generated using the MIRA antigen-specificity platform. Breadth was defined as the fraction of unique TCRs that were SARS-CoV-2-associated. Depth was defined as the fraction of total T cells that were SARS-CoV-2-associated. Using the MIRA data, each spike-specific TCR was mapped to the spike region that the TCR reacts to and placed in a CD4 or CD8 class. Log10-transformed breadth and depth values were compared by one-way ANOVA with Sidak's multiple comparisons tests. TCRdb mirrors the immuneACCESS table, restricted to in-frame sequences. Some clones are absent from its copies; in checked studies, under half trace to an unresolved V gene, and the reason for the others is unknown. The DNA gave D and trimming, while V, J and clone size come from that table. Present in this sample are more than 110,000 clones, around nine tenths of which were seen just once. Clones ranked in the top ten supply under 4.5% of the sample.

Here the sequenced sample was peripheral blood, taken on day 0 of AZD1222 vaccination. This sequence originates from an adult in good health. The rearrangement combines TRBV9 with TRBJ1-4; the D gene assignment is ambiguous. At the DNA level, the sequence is TGTGCCAGCAGCGTAGAGGGCGAAAAACTGTTTTTT. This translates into CASSVEGEKLFF.